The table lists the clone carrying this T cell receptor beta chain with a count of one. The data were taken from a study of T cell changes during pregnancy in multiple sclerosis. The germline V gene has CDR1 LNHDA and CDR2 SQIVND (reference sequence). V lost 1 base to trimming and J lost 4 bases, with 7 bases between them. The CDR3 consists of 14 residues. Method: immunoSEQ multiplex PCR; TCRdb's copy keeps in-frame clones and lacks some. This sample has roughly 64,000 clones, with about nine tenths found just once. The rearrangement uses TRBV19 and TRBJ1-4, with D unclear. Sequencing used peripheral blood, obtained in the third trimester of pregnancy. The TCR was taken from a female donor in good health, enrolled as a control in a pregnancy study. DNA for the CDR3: TGTGCCAGTAGTATAGGAAACAGTAATGAAAAACTGTTTTTT. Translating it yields CASSIGNSNEKLFF.